These T cell receptor beta chains were read from a single sample in a study of cytomegalovirus exposure and HLA in healthy donors. Assay used: immunoSEQ multiplex PCR; TCRdb lists only in-frame clones, some missing. Of some 180,000 clones listed, around 82% were seen once; the top ten hold 2% to 2.5%. The specimen sequenced was PBMCs. All receptors derive from a woman in her twenties or thirties in good health and CMV-seropositive. The conserved cysteine and the conserved F or W are not part of the CDR3 here.

TRBV30	TRBJ2-2	AWRRPGQGTGELF
TRBV7-2	TRBJ2-7	ASSLEGWATAEQY
TRBV7-2	TRBJ2-5	ASSFRGQETQY
TRBV28	TRBJ2-5	ASSLRGATQY
TRBV11-3	TRBJ2-7	ASSKRDRRVSYEQY
TRBV6-1	TRBJ1-2	ASNPNRGTVYGYT
TRBV6-4	TRBJ2-1	ASSVEETPYNEQF
TRBV6-5	TRBJ2-6	ASSYAVGGANVLT
TRBV5-1	TRBJ2-1	ASQRAGDYDNEQF
TRBV28	TRBJ2-3	ASSLSASGGAGDTQY
TRBV5-1	TRBJ1-6	ASTLSQGGSPLH
TRBV5-4	TRBJ1-1	ASSSQDRKGTEAF
TRBV9	TRBJ1-4	ASSVGDRPTNEKLF
TRBV6-5	TRBJ2-2	ASSHFYSTGELF
TRBV4-1	TRBJ1-5	ASSQEGRAQPQH
TRBV19	TRBJ1-2	ASSLGQHGYT
TRBV7-9	TRBJ1-5	ASSLTTGLGNQPQH
TRBV10-1	TRBJ2-7	ASSADRGPDEQY
TRBV10-3	TRBJ1-5	ATKGGSGQPQH
TRBV9	TRBJ2-5	ASSVQDRGSQY
TRBV7-8	.	ASSLDRDSYEQY
TRBV4-1	TRBJ1-2	ASSQGDRENGYT
TRBV28	TRBJ1-2	ASRPTGVYGYT
TRBV4-3	TRBJ2-3	ASSRTVTDTQY
TRBV11-3	TRBJ2-2	ASSPGTGVTGELF
TRBV2	TRBJ2-2	ASSRGGGTGELF
TRBV28	TRBJ1-6	ASSLRGSGDSPLH
TRBV9	TRBJ2-1	ASSPRQGPWDEQF
TRBV28	TRBJ2-1	ATRDRKAYNEQF
TRBV28	TRBJ1-4	ASRLTGEKLF
TRBV7-9	TRBJ1-3	ASREAEGNTIY
TRBV7-3	TRBJ1-1	ASSPQVNTEAF
TRBV19	TRBJ2-7	ASSIGQGSYEQY
TRBV7-9	TRBJ2-7	ASSTLGGGQY
TRBV7-9	TRBJ1-6	ASSPESSYNSPLH
TRBV6-5	TRBJ1-3	ASSLASGNTIY
TRBV7-8	TRBJ2-3	ASSLAGKQVTDTQY
TRBV5-1	TRBJ1-4	ASSLGPGRTNEKLF
TRBV9	TRBJ2-5	ASSVATGGPQY
TRBV18	TRBJ1-1	ASSPSRTGTGTWNTEAF
TRBV6-5	TRBJ1-1	ASSYSVQGGTEAF
TRBV4-1	TRBJ1-3	ASSQTAGNTIY
TRBV30	TRBJ1-6	AWSGTVNSPLH
TRBV7-9	TRBJ1-2	ASSPRTGWKDGYT
TRBV19	TRBJ2-6	ASSHRVYGANVLT
TRBV9	TRBJ1-4	ASSVMAVPNEKLF
TRBV4-2	TRBJ2-1	ASSPSPGSYNEQF